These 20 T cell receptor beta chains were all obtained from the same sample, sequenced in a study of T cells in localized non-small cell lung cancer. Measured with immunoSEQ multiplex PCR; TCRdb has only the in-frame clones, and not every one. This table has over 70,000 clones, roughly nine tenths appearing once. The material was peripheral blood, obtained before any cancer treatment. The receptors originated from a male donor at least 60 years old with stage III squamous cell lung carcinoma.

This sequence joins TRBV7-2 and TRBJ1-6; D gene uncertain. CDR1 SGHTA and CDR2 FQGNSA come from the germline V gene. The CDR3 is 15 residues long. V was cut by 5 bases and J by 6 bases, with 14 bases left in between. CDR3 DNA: TGTGCCAGCAGCCCTGAGCGACGGTTTAATTCACCCCTCCACTTT. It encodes CASSPERRFNSPLHF. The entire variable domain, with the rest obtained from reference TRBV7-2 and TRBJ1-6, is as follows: GAGVSQSPSNKVTEKGKDVELRCDPISGHTALYWYRQSLGQGLEFLIYFQGNSAPDKSGLPSDRFSAERTGGSVSTLTIQRTQQEDSAVYLCASSPERRFNSPLHFGNGTRLTVT.

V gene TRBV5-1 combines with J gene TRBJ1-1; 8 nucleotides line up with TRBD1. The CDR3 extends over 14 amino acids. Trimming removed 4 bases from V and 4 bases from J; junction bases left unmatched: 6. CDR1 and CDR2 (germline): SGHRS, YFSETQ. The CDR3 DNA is TGCGCCAGCAGCGTAGGACAGGGTGGCACTGAAGCTTTCTTT. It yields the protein CASSVGQGGTEAFF.

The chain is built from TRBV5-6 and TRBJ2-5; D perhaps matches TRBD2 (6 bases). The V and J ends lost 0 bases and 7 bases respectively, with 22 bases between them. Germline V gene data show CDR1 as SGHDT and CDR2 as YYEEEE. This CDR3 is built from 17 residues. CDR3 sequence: CASSLGGGGDVRRTQYF. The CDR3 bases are TGTGCCAGCAGCTTGGGGGGAGGCGGGGACGTTCGGCGGACCCAGTACTTC.

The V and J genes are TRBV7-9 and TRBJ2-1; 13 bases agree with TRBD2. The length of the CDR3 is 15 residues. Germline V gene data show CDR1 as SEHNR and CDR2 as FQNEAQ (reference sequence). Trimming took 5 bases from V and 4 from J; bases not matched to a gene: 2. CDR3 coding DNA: TGTGCCAGCAGCCAGGGACTAGCGGGGTACAATGAGCAGTTCTTC. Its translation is CASSQGLAGYNEQFF.

The CDR3 is CASSSRSPNSYNEQFF. The CDR3 nucleotides are TGTGCCAGCAGTTCCCGCTCCCCCAACTCCTACAATGAGCAGTTCTTC. The V call is TRBV6-6, the J call TRBJ2-1, with D uncertain. CDR1 and CDR2 from the germline V gene are MNHNY and SVGAGI (reference sequence). V was clipped by 4 bases and J by 0 bases, with 13 bases between them. CDR3 length: 16 amino acids.

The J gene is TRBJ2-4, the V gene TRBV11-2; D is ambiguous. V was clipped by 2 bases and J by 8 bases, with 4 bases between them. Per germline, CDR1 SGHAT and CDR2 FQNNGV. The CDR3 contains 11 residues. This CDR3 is CASSLFDIQYF. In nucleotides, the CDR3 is TGTGCCAGCAGCTTATTTGACATTCAGTACTTC.

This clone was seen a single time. The CDR3 region has the DNA TGTGCCTGGAGTAATAGCAATCAGCCCCAGCATTTT. This gives the protein CAWSNSNQPQHF. The V call is TRBV30, the J call TRBJ1-5; no clear D. This CDR3 spans 12 amino acids. V was pared by 2 bases and J by 0 bases, with 2 bases between. Germline CDR1 GTSNPN, CDR2 SVGIG (reference sequence).

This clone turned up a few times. CDR3 loop: CASSPDASYEQYF. CDR3 coding DNA: TGTGCCAGCAGCCCGGACGCCTCCTACGAGCAGTACTTC. The genes are TRBV7-3 and TRBJ2-7; D ambiguous. There are 13 residues in the CDR3. The germline V gene encodes CDR1 SGHTA and CDR2 FQGTGA. V lost 5 bases and J lost 0, with 8 bases in between.

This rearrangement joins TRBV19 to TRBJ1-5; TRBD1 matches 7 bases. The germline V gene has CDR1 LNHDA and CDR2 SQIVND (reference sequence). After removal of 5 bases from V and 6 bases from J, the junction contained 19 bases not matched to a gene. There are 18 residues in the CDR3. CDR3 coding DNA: TGTGCCAGTAGTCCCCGTAGACCCGACAGGGTTAGCGCTCAGCCCCAGCATTTT. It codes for CASSPRRPDRVSAQPQHF.

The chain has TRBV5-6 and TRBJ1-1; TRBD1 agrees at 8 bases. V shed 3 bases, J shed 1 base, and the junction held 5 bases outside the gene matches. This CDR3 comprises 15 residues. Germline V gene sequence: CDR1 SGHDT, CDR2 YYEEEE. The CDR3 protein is CASSWGTGGNTEAFF. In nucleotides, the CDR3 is TGTGCCAGCAGCTGGGGGACAGGAGGGAACACTGAAGCTTTCTTT.

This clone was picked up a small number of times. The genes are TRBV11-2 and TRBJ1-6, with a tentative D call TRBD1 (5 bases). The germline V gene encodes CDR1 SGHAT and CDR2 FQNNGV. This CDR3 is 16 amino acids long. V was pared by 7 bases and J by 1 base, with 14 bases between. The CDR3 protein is CASTPGWGSYNSPLHF. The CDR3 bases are TGTGCCAGCACCCCAGGTTGGGGGTCCTATAATTCACCCCTCCACTTT.

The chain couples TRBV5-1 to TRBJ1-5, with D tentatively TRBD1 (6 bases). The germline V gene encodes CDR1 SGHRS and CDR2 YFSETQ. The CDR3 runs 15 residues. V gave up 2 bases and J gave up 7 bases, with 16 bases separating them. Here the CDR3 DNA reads TGCGCCAGCAGCTTAGACGGACAGAGTTACCAGCCCCAGCATTTT. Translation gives CASSLDGQSYQPQHF.

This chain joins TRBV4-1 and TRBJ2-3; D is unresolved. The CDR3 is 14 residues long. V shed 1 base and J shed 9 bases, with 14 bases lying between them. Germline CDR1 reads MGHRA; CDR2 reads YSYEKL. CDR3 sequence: CASSQGVGFETQYF. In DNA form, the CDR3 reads TGCGCCAGCAGCCAAGGGGTAGGGTTTGAAACGCAGTATTTT.

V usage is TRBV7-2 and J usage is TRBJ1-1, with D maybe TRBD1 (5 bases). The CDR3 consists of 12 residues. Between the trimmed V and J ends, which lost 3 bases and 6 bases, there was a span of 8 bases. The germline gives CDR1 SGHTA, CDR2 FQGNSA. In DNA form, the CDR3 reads TGTGCCAGCAGCTTTGGAGGGGCTGAAGCTTTCTTT. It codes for CASSFGGAEAFF.

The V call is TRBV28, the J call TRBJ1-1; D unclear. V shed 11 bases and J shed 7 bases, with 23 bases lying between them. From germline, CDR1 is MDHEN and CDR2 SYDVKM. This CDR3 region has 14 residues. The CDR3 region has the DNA TGTGCCGCCACACCGCCAATGAATGCTGATGAAGCTTTCTTT. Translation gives CAATPPMNADEAFF.

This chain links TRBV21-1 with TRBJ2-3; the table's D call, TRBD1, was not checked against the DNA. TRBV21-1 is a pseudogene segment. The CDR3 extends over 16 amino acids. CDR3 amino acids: CASSKGDSLEVDTQYF. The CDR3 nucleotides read TGTGCCAGCAGCAAAGGGGACAGTCTGGAGGTGGATACGCAGTATTTT.

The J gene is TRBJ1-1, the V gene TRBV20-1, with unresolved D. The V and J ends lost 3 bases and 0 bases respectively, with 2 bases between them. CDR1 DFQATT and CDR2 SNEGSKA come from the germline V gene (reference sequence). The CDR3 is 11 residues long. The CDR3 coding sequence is TGCAGTGCTAGGATGAACACTGAAGCTTTCTTT. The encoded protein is CSARMNTEAFF.

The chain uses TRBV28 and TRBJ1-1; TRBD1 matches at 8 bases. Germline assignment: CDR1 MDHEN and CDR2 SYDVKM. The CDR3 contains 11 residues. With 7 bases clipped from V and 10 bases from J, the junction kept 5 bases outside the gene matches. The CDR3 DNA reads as TGTGCCAGCAACGGACAGGGAAGAGCTTTCTTT. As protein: CASNGQGRAFF.

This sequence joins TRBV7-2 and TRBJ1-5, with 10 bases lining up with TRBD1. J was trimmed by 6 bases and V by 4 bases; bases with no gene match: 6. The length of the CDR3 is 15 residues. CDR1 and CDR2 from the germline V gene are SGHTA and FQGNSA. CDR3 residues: CASSYDRGRIQPQHF. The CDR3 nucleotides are TGTGCCAGCAGCTATGACAGGGGGCGGATTCAGCCCCAGCATTTT.

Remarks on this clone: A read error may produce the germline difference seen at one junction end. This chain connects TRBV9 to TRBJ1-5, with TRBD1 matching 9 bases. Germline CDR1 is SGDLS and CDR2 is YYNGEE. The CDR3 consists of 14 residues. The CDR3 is CATSRTGDGQPQHF. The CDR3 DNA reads TGTGCCACCAGCAGGACAGGGGATGGACAGCCCCAGCATTTT.